This TCR beta chain was captured by sequencing in a study of blood T cell repertoires in COVID-19. The overall study: Whether acute or convalescent, the COVID-19 samples came from the United States, Italy and Spain.

The CDR3 spans 14 residues. Trimming cost V 0 bases and J 7 bases; bases outside gene matches: 7. CDR1 is GTSNPN and CDR2 is SVGIG in the germline V gene (reference sequence). Under the authors' procedure: Reference gene primer amplification in the assay estimated nucleated cell counts. The data were produced by immunoSEQ multiplex PCR, yet TCRdb's version contains in-frame clones alone and is incomplete. That table supplies the V and J calls and clone size; D and trimming were determined from the DNA. The sample has over 150,000 clones, over 65% seen once; the top ten hold 1.5% to 2%. Sequenced: peripheral blood. The TCR originated in a man at least 80 years old with acute or convalescent COVID-19. This chain joins TRBV30 and TRBJ2-7, with 9 bases matching TRBD1. The CDR3 bases are TGTGCCTGGAGTGTTTTGACAGGGGGAAGTGAGCAGTACTTC. Translation: CAWSVLTGGSEQYF.